This record concerns one TCR beta chain sequence. Its specificity is unknown. Healthy adults negative for HIV, lacking recent acute infections or vaccinations, served as donors. It was about 84 million PBMCs that unsorted samples used for genomic DNA. This entry comes from a study of shared clonotypes between healthy human individuals. Study conclusions and caveats: It was only blood that was sampled, and tissue repertoires likely differ.

A deep-level run was used for the assay. Clones were read by immunoSEQ multiplex PCR, and TCRdb kept only the in-frame ones, dropping some. This repertoire shows roughly 510,000 clones, roughly 85% found once; its top ten account for around 13%. Sequencing was carried out using PBMCs. The receptor comes from a woman in her thirties or forties in good health. Some clones in this sample may be carry-over from other donors' samples.

CDR3 sequence: CASSVGDRGRGTEAFF. The CDR3 coding sequence is TGTGCCAGCAGCGTAGGGGATCGCGGTAGGGGGACTGAAGCTTTCTTT. The rearrangement joins TRBV9 to TRBJ1-1; D is perhaps TRBD1 (6 bases). The germline CDR1 and CDR2 sequences are SGDLS and YYNGEE. The CDR3 length is 16 residues. Trimming pared 0 bases from V and 5 bases from J, leaving 17 bases between.